The table lists the clone carrying this T cell receptor beta chain with a few counts. Its antigen remains unknown. These data originate in a study of T-cell memory formation after mild COVID-19. V lost 2 bases and J lost 0, with 7 bases in between. Germline V gene lookup returns CDR1 SGDLS and CDR2 YYNGEE. The CDR3 spans 14 residues. 5'RACE with constant-segment primers built TCRalpha and TCRbeta cDNA libraries with UMIs. TCRdb called the 5' RACE reads again in MiXCR, with one record for every CDR3 protein. Found here are 200,000 to 300,000 distinct CDR3 sequences, over 15% of them singletons; the top ten hold 20% to 25%. Regarding the study as a whole: Clones shrinking between day 15 and 85 showed a balanced CD4/CD8 split, and those that grew later tilted toward CD4+. The main location of contracting CD4+ clones was CM and EM, and that of contracting CD8+ clones was EMRA.

This chain joins TRBV9 and TRBJ2-3; TRBD1 might be the D (5 bases). The sample was PBMCs or a T cell subset sorted from them (not recorded which). The receptor comes from a young man who had mild COVID-19 (a few samples of this study predate the infection). Cell type and time point are not known. CDR3 nucleotides: TGTGCCAGCAGCGTTGACAGCAGCACAGATACGCAGTATTTT. It encodes CASSVDSSTDTQYF. The whole variable domain, remainder taken from reference TRBV9 and TRBJ2-3, is DSGVTQTPKHLITATGQRVTLRCSPRSGDLSVYWYQQSLDQGLQFLIQYYNGEERAKGNILERFSAQQFPDLHSELNLSSLELGDSALYFCASSVDSSTDTQYFGPGTRLTVL.